Presented here are 24 T cell receptor beta chains from one specimen sequenced in a study of blood T cell repertoires in COVID-19. The assay was immunoSEQ multiplex PCR, and TCRdb's table has in-frame clones only and misses some. The table records 110,000 or so clones, 81% of them present only once. Sequencing used peripheral blood. The receptors derive from a man in his fifties with acute or convalescent COVID-19.

The chain joins TRBV12-3 or TRBV12-4 to TRBJ2-2; weak D call: TRBD1 (6 bases). The V gene lost 6 bases and the J gene lost 6 bases, with 11 bases spanning the gap. This CDR3 spans 13 amino acids. The CDR3, as DNA: TGTGCCAGCAGGGTACAGGGCCCCGGGGAGCTGTTTTTT. It yields the protein CASRVQGPGELFF.

This clone has just a few counts. This chain joins TRBV5-8 and TRBJ2-2, with 14 bases that match TRBD2. V trimming: 4 bases; J trimming: 4 bases; junction bases outside the gene matches: 3. The CDR3 extends over 16 amino acids. Germline CDR1 is SGHTS and CDR2 is YDEGEE. The DNA for the CDR3 is TGTGCCAGCAGCCCGGGACTAGCGGGGGTCACCGGGGAGCTGTTTTTT. This sequence encodes CASSPGLAGVTGELFF.

This rearrangement joins TRBV28 to TRBJ1-1; 10 positions agree with TRBD1. Germline CDR1 is MDHEN and CDR2 is SYDVKM. The CDR3 runs 14 residues. V lost 5 bases and J lost 3; bases outside the gene matches: 3. CDR3: CASSTDRGHTEAFF. CDR3 coding DNA: TGTGCCAGCAGTACCGACAGGGGGCACACTGAAGCTTTCTTT.

The rearrangement uses TRBV10-3 and TRBJ1-5, with 9 positions matching TRBD1. J gave up 1 base and V 4 bases, and 2 bases lay outside the gene matches. The germline gives CDR1 ENHRY, CDR2 SYGVKD. This CDR3 has 15 residues. In DNA, the CDR3 is TGTGCCATCAGTGTGGACAGGGGCAGCAATCAGCCCCAGCATTTT. Translating it yields CAISVDRGSNQPQHF.

The CDR3 loop reads CASSLGGTVSNQPQHF. DNA of the CDR3: TGTGCCAGCAGCTTGGGGGGGACAGTTAGCAATCAGCCCCAGCATTTT. The rearrangement links TRBV5-5 to TRBJ1-5, with TRBD1 matching 7 bases. The CDR3 runs 16 residues. V lost 0 bases and J lost 0; bases outside the gene matches: 3. The germline CDR1 and CDR2 sequences are SGHKS and YYEKEE (reference sequence).

This chain uses TRBV2 with TRBJ1-6; D is possibly TRBD1 (5 bases). The length of the CDR3 is 15 residues. The V gene's germline CDR1 is SNHLY and CDR2 FYNNEI. Between the trimmed V and J ends, which lost 5 bases and 9 bases, there was a span of 17 bases. The CDR3: CASSRDRGSSSPLHF. DNA for the CDR3: TGTGCCAGCAGTCGCGACAGAGGTTCAAGTTCACCCCTCCACTTT.

This clone was detected only a few times. The gene calls are TRBV4-1 and TRBJ1-4; D gene ambiguous. V was pared by 2 bases and J by 3 bases, with 7 bases between. The CDR3 sequence is 14 residues long. Looked up from germline, CDR1 is MGHRA and CDR2 is YSYEKL. Here the CDR3 DNA reads TGCGCCAGCAGCCAAACCAGTCCTAATGAAAAACTGTTTTTT. Residues: CASSQTSPNEKLFF.

CDR3 DNA sequence: TGTGCCAGCTCACCACGACAGGGTAAAAAGAACACCGGGGAGCTGTTTTTT. It encodes CASSPRQGKKNTGELFF. The chain carries TRBV18 and TRBJ2-2; TRBD1 agrees at 7 bases. Unmatched junction bases numbered 6, after V lost 1 base and J lost 1 base. The CDR3 consists of 17 residues. CDR1 is KGHSH, CDR2 LQKENI, per germline.

The chain is built from TRBV29-1 and TRBJ1-4; D not certain. The V end lost 7 bases, the J end lost 2 bases, and 11 bases lay between the germline ends. This CDR3 region has 13 residues. Germline-derived CDR1 and CDR2 are SQVTM and ANQGSEA. CDR3 protein: CSGSGGTNEKLFF. The CDR3 DNA reads as TGCAGCGGGTCAGGAGGGACTAATGAAAAACTGTTTTTT.

This chain joins TRBV9 and TRBJ1-2; unclear D gene. V lost 3 bases and J 4 bases, leaving 19 bases between the germline ends. The CDR3 runs to 16 residues. Germline lookup yields CDR1 SGDLS and CDR2 YYNGEE. CDR3 nucleotides: TGTGCCAGCAGCGCCCTCAATCGCGAGGCCAGCTATGGCTACACCTTC. Residues: CASSALNREASYGYTF.

The gene calls are TRBV6-2 or TRBV6-3 and TRBJ1-2, with 8 bases that match TRBD1. Trimming took 2 bases from V and 7 from J; bases not matched to a gene: 9. The length of the CDR3 is 15 residues. Germline V CDR1 and CDR2: MNHEY, SVGEGT. The DNA for the CDR3 is TGTGCCAGCAGTTACCTGCCGGACAGGGCCCCTGGCTACACCTTC. It encodes CASSYLPDRAPGYTF.

V usage is TRBV5-4 and J usage is TRBJ1-6; 10 bases are a match to TRBD1. J lost 7 bases, V lost 0 bases, and 4 bases had no gene match. CDR1 is SGHNT, CDR2 YYREEE, per germline (reference sequence). The length of the CDR3 is 16 residues. CDR3 protein: CASSLGQGALNSPLHF. CDR3 DNA sequence: TGTGCCAGCAGCTTGGGACAGGGGGCCCTCAATTCACCCCTCCACTTT.

The J gene is TRBJ2-7, the V gene TRBV6-6, with 8 nucleotides matching TRBD1. Germline V gene lookup returns CDR1 MNHNY and CDR2 SVGAGI (reference sequence). This CDR3 contains 14 residues. Germline trimming cut 5 bases from V and 1 base from J; bases unmatched to any gene: 4. The CDR3 loop reads CASSRRQGSYEQYF. The CDR3 DNA reads as TGTGCCAGCAGTCGCCGACAGGGGTCCTACGAGCAGTACTTC.

The chain employs TRBV7-2 and TRBJ1-5; 7 bases fit TRBD1. The CDR3 consists of 14 residues. CDR1 is SGHTA and CDR2 is FQGNSA in the germline V gene. The V and J ends lost 4 bases and 4 bases, in that order; junction bases with no gene match: 4. CDR3 bases: TGTGCCAGCAGCTCGTCAGGGGGAAATCAGCCCCAGCATTTT. Protein sequence: CASSSSGGNQPQHF.

This chain uses TRBV6-1 with TRBJ2-2; D possibly corresponds to TRBD1 (6 bases). This CDR3 is 17 amino acids long. CDR1 and CDR2 (germline): MNHNS, SASEGT. Trimming shortened V by 2 bases and J by 2 bases, and 15 bases separated the two germline ends. The CDR3 region has the DNA TGTGCCAGCAGTGAAAGTTGGAGCAGGGGAAACACCGGGGAGCTGTTTTTT. The encoded protein is CASSESWSRGNTGELFF.

The chain is built from TRBV27 and TRBJ2-1; 10 bases map to TRBD1. The trim removed 2 bases at V and 4 bases at J, leaving 8 bases unmatched. The CDR3 loop spans 17 amino acids. Germline V CDR1 and CDR2: MNHEY, SMNVEV (reference sequence). The CDR3 loop reads CASSLPDRGPPYNEQFF. Here the CDR3 DNA reads TGTGCCAGCAGTTTACCCGACAGGGGGCCACCTTACAATGAGCAGTTCTTC.

This clone was counted a single time. The chain recombines TRBV20-1 with TRBJ2-3, with 8 bases aligning to TRBD2. J gave up 2 bases and V 3 bases, and 4 bases lay outside the gene matches. CDR3 length: 14 residues. CDR1 is DFQATT and CDR2 is SNEGSKA in the germline V gene (reference sequence). CDR3 amino acids: CSASRAGVTDTQYF. As DNA, the CDR3 is TGCAGTGCTAGTCGAGCGGGGGTCACAGATACGCAGTATTTT.

This clone showed up just a few times. The chain carries TRBV4-1 and TRBJ1-2; D is possibly TRBD1 (6 bases). The V gene's germline CDR1 is MGHRA and CDR2 YSYEKL. The CDR3 totals 15 residues. Trimming shortened V by 1 base and J by 7 bases, and 16 bases separated the two germline ends. CDR3 sequence: CASSQGGRGVSGYTF. The CDR3 DNA sequence: TGCGCCAGCAGCCAAGGGGGCAGGGGAGTTAGTGGCTACACCTTC.

The V and J genes are TRBV2 and TRBJ2-2; no firm D call. Germline V gives CDR1 SNHLY, CDR2 FYNNEI. With 6 bases removed from V and 1 base from J, the gap between germline ends came to 12 bases. The CDR3 has 15 amino acids. The CDR3: CASRIQGGNTGELFF. CDR3 DNA sequence: TGTGCCAGCAGGATACAAGGCGGGAACACCGGGGAGCTGTTTTTT.

V and J are TRBV5-1 and TRBJ2-3; 10 bases map to TRBD2. The CDR3 runs to 15 residues. Germline lookup yields CDR1 SGHRS and CDR2 YFSETQ. The V and J ends lost 2 bases and 5 bases, in that order; junction bases with no gene match: 5. The CDR3 protein is CASSFQAGGLDTQYF. CDR3 nucleotide sequence: TGCGCCAGCAGCTTCCAAGCGGGGGGGCTAGATACGCAGTATTTT.

V gene TRBV5-1 combines with J gene TRBJ1-1, with D unclear. The CDR3 has 17 amino acids. Trimming stripped 2 bases from V and 5 bases from J, with 22 bases between. Germline V gives CDR1 SGHRS, CDR2 YFSETQ. The chain's CDR3 is CASSLGREVLGSTEAFF. As DNA, the CDR3 is TGCGCCAGCAGCTTAGGTCGGGAAGTGTTGGGGTCAACTGAAGCTTTCTTT.

V is TRBV10-3 and J is TRBJ1-5, with D possibly TRBD1 on 5 matching bases. The germline gives CDR1 ENHRY, CDR2 SYGVKD. The CDR3 is 13 residues long. V shed 6 bases and J shed 4 bases, with 10 bases lying between them. The CDR3 nucleotides are TGTGCCATCAGGGAAGGGACTAATCAGCCCCAGCATTTT. Residues: CAIREGTNQPQHF.

The gene calls are TRBV9 and TRBJ1-1; the D gene is possibly TRBD1 (6 bases). Per the germline V gene, CDR1 is SGDLS and CDR2 is YYNGEE. This CDR3 has 14 amino acids. The V end was cut by 1 base, the J end by 4 bases, with 11 bases between. The CDR3 nucleotides are TGTGCCAGCAGCGTAACAGGGAGAAGCACTGAAGCTTTCTTT. Residues: CASSVTGRSTEAFF.

V usage is TRBV29-1 and J usage is TRBJ2-7; D is unresolved. The CDR3 runs to 12 residues. Per germline, CDR1 SQVTM and CDR2 ANQGSEA. V lost 7 bases and J 1 base, leaving 11 bases between the germline ends. CDR3 nucleotide sequence: TGCAGCGGGGCGATCGGTTCCTACGAGCAGTACTTC. Amino acids: CSGAIGSYEQYF.